These 20 T cell receptor beta chains came from one sample sequenced in a study of blood T cell repertoires in COVID-19. TCRdb's table, derived via immunoSEQ multiplex PCR, lists solely in-frame clones and lacks some. This sample carries a few hundred thousand clones, more than 85% of them seen once, and the ten largest clones take about 0.93%. The sample comprised PBMCs or T cells enriched from blood (not recorded which). All receptors derive from a woman younger than 45 who had recovered from COVID-19.

V is TRBV24-1 and J is TRBJ2-7, with TRBD1 as a possible D gene (6 bases). The germline V gene encodes CDR1 KGHDR and CDR2 SFDVKD. The CDR3 length is 13 residues. The V and J ends lost 6 bases and 5 bases respectively, with 13 bases between them. CDR3 loop: CATSPRGWDEQYF. In DNA, the CDR3 is TGTGCCACCAGTCCCAGGGGATGGGACGAGCAGTACTTC.

The genes are TRBV9 and TRBJ2-5, with D tentatively TRBD2 (5 bases). V was shortened by 0 bases and J by 5 bases, with 8 bases between the two germline ends. Germline loops: CDR1 SGDLS, CDR2 YYNGEE. The CDR3 covers 13 residues. The CDR3 DNA sequence: TGTGCCAGCAGCGTAGGAGGGCGGGAGACCCAGTACTTC. It translates to CASSVGGRETQYF.

The gene calls are TRBV27 and TRBJ2-5; perhaps TRBD2 as D (6 bases). V lost 3 bases, J lost 1 base, and 21 bases lay in between. This CDR3 is built from 18 residues. CDR1 and CDR2 (germline): MNHEY, SMNVEV (reference sequence). The CDR3 is CASSFLTAGTVRQETQYF. CDR3 nucleotide sequence: TGTGCCAGCAGTTTTCTTACAGCCGGGACTGTCCGCCAAGAGACCCAGTACTTC.

The chain uses TRBV5-4 and TRBJ2-7; 9 nucleotides align to TRBD1. Looked up from germline, CDR1 is SGHNT and CDR2 is YYREEE (reference sequence). The V segment lost 2 bases and the J segment 9 bases; nucleotides outside the gene matches: 3. The CDR3 loop spans 12 amino acids. DNA of the CDR3: TGTGCCAGCAGCTTAACAGGGGGCGGGCAGTACTTC. Its protein is CASSLTGGGQYF.

The chain has TRBV12-3 or TRBV12-4 and TRBJ1-1, with 7 nucleotides matching TRBD1. With 7 bases clipped from V and 3 bases from J, the junction kept 5 bases outside the gene matches. The CDR3 is made up of 13 amino acids. CDR3 nucleotide sequence: TGTGCCAGCACCTCCAGGGGGGACACTGAAGCTTTCTTT. This translates into CASTSRGDTEAFF.

V usage is TRBV18 and J usage is TRBJ1-4; D not certain. Germline V lookup: CDR1 KGHSH, CDR2 LQKENI. This CDR3 is 12 amino acids long. V was shortened by 2 bases and J by 6 bases, with 4 bases between the two germline ends. As DNA, the CDR3 is TGTGCCAGCTCACCAACAGATGAAAAACTGTTTTTT. This sequence encodes CASSPTDEKLFF.

V and J are TRBV3-1 (or the pseudogene TRBV3-2) and TRBJ2-2; 7 bases are a match to TRBD2. The trim removed 2 bases at V and 13 bases at J, leaving 10 bases unmatched. CDR3 length equals 14 residues. Germline V gives CDR1 LGHDT, CDR2 YNNKEL (reference sequence). CDR3 residues: CASSQYGGTQGLFF. CDR3 sequence (DNA): TGTGCCAGCAGCCAATACGGGGGGACCCAGGGGCTGTTTTTT.

As DNA, the CDR3 is TGCGCCAGCAGCCACGTGGGGCAGTCAGTAGCAGATACGCAGTATTTT. Translated, it gives CASSHVGQSVADTQYF. The rearrangement links TRBV4-1 to TRBJ2-3, with a tentative D call TRBD1 (5 bases). This CDR3 contains 16 residues. V was shortened by 3 bases and J by 4 bases, with 17 bases between the two germline ends. CDR1 MGHRA and CDR2 YSYEKL come from the germline V gene.

The chain recombines TRBV28 with TRBJ1-1, with D unresolved. Trimming removed 6 bases from V and 12 bases from J, with 20 bases in between. CDR1 is MDHEN, CDR2 SYDVKM, per germline. The CDR3 has 13 amino acids. The CDR3 reads CASSPLSGFRTFF. DNA for the CDR3: TGTGCCAGCAGCCCCCTGTCGGGGTTCAGGACTTTCTTT.

Only one count was recorded for this clone. The chain joins TRBV10-3 to TRBJ1-2; D is unclear. CDR3 length equals 12 residues. Trimming took off 3 bases at V and 7 bases at J, with 9 bases between the two ends. Germline V CDR1 and CDR2: ENHRY, SYGVKD. CDR3 DNA: TGTGCCATCAGTGAACGGGGAGGTGGCTACACCTTC. Protein sequence: CAISERGGGYTF.

The chain combines TRBV18 with TRBJ2-7, with 11 bases fitting TRBD1. The CDR3 runs to 15 residues. Trimming removed 3 bases from V and 4 bases from J; junction bases left unmatched: 5. Looked up from germline, CDR1 is KGHSH and CDR2 is LQKENI. Here the CDR3 reads CASSPRDRGFYEQYF. In nucleotides, the CDR3 is TGTGCCAGCTCACCCCGGGACAGGGGGTTTTACGAGCAGTACTTC.

In this sample, this clone turned up once. The chain links TRBV7-9 to TRBJ1-4; tentative D call: TRBD1 (5 bases). Trimming removed 5 bases from V and 2 bases from J, with 18 bases in between. Germline values: CDR1 SEHNR, CDR2 FQNEAQ (reference sequence). CDR3 size: 17 residues. The CDR3 DNA follows: TGTGCCAGCAGCCTAGGTGGGGGGTTCTCGACTAATGAAAAACTGTTTTTT. It encodes CASSLGGGFSTNEKLFF.

The V call is TRBV7-9, the J call TRBJ2-3, with 8 bases identical to TRBD2. Germline V gene lookup returns CDR1 SEHNR and CDR2 FQNEAQ (reference sequence). With 5 bases clipped from V and 4 bases from J, the junction kept 8 bases outside the gene matches. There are 15 residues in the CDR3. CDR3: CASSPGGAGADTQYF. The CDR3, as DNA: TGTGCCAGCAGCCCCGGGGGGGCAGGTGCAGATACGCAGTATTTT.

The chain recombines TRBV6-5 with TRBJ1-5; no clear D gene. The CDR3 totals 13 residues. V was shortened by 8 bases and J by 0 bases, with 8 bases between the two germline ends. CDR1 MNHEY and CDR2 SVGAGI come from the germline V gene. CDR3 in DNA: TGTGCCAGCGACACAGCTAGCAATCAGCCCCAGCATTTT. Its protein product is CASDTASNQPQHF.

V and J are TRBV29-1 and TRBJ1-1; D is undetermined. The CDR3 loop spans 14 amino acids. Trimming left V 6 bases short and J 1 base short, with 15 bases between. Germline CDR1 and CDR2: SQVTM and ANQGSEA. The CDR3 nucleotides read TGCAGCGTCCTAAGGGAGGTTCAGAACACTGAAGCTTTCTTT. It specifies CSVLREVQNTEAFF.

This clone was seen once. This chain uses TRBV9 with TRBJ2-5; 8 bases fit TRBD2. The CDR3 is 15 amino acids. V was pared by 0 bases and J by 5 bases, with 6 bases of the junction left unmatched. The germline V gene has CDR1 SGDLS and CDR2 YYNGEE. The CDR3 is CASSVGAGVEETQYF. Here the CDR3 DNA reads TGTGCCAGCAGCGTAGGAGCGGGGGTGGAGGAGACCCAGTACTTC.

The chain employs TRBV18 and TRBJ1-4; unclear D gene. There are 18 residues in the CDR3. Trimming stripped 0 bases from V and 3 bases from J, with 17 bases between. Germline lookup yields CDR1 KGHSH and CDR2 LQKENI. The CDR3 here is CASSPPSVASDPNEKLFF. DNA of the CDR3: TGTGCCAGCTCACCACCGTCCGTTGCATCAGATCCTAATGAAAAACTGTTTTTT.

This chain joins TRBV3-1 (or the pseudogene TRBV3-2) and TRBJ2-7, with TRBD2 identical over 7 bases. The CDR3 totals 13 residues. CDR1 is LGHDT and CDR2 is YNNKEL in the germline V gene (reference sequence). V lost 1 base and J lost 6; bases outside the gene matches: 3. The DNA for the CDR3 is TGTGCCAGCAGCCAAGCATCGGGGGGCGAGCAGTACTTC. It yields the protein CASSQASGGEQYF.

This chain joins TRBV7-2 and TRBJ1-1; D not certain. The germline gives CDR1 SGHTA, CDR2 FQGNSA. The length of the CDR3 is 12 residues. V lost 1 base to trimming and J lost 11 bases, with 11 bases between them. CDR3 nucleotide sequence: TGTGCCAGCAGCTTAGGGTTACTGTGGGCTTTCTTT. Encoded protein: CASSLGLLWAFF.

This chain links TRBV5-5 with TRBJ2-7; D perhaps matches TRBD1 (6 bases). V was cut by 1 base and J by 2 bases, with 13 bases left in between. This CDR3 contains 15 residues. Germline CDR1 SGHKS, CDR2 YYEKEE (reference sequence). Written as DNA, the CDR3 is TGTGCCAGCAGCTTGATCGGGGACACCGCCTACGAGCAGTACTTC. Translation gives CASSLIGDTAYEQYF.